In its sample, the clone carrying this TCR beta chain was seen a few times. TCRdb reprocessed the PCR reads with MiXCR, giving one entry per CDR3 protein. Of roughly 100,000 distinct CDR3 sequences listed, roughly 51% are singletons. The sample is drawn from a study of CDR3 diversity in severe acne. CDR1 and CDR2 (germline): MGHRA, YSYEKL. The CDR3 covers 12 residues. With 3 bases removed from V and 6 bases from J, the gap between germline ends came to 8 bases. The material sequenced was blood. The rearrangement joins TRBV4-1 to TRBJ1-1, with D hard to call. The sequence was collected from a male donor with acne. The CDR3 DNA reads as TGCGCCAGCAGCCAGGGGTGTTCTGAAGCTTTCTTT. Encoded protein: CASSQGCSEAFF.